One and the same sample provided the 20 T cell receptor beta chains below, sequenced in a study of shared clonotypes between healthy human individuals. Clones were read by immunoSEQ multiplex PCR, and TCRdb kept only the in-frame ones, dropping some. The sample lists about 960,000 clones; more than 75% were seen once. Sequenced material: memory CD4+ T cells sorted from blood. Subset described: CD45RA-negative fraction. The receptors here all came from a man aged 18 to 29 in good health.

As for this clone: A far larger clone is one base from this, pointing to a likely read error. The gene calls are TRBV4-1 and TRBJ2-7; no definite D call. CDR3 length: 11 residues. CDR1 is MGHRA and CDR2 is YSYEKL in the germline V gene. V dropped 4 bases and J dropped 4 bases, with 5 bases sitting between them. The CDR3 DNA follows: TGCGCCAGCAGCCTCCTTTACGAGCAGTACTTC. Translation gives CASSLLYEQYF.

This clone showed up just a few times. The V and J genes are TRBV5-4 and TRBJ2-1, with 10 bases identical to TRBD1. The V and J ends lost 2 bases and 6 bases, in that order; junction bases with no gene match: 14. The germline gives CDR1 SGHNT, CDR2 YYREEE (reference sequence). This CDR3 has 18 amino acids. The CDR3: CASSFTNAPGQGSNEQFF. The CDR3, as DNA: TGTGCCAGCAGCTTCACAAACGCCCCGGGACAGGGGTCCAATGAGCAGTTCTTC.

The chain recombines TRBV30 with TRBJ1-5, with 8 bases matching TRBD1. V lost 6 bases to trimming and J lost 3 bases; unmatched junction nucleotides: 4. Looked up from germline, CDR1 is GTSNPN and CDR2 is SVGIG (reference sequence). CDR3 length equals 13 residues. This chain's CDR3 is CACGGQVNQPQHF. The CDR3 DNA reads TGTGCCTGCGGGGGACAGGTCAATCAGCCCCAGCATTTT. Full variable domain (missing parts from reference TRBV30 and TRBJ1-5): SQTIHQWPATLVQPVGSPLSLECTVEGTSNPNLYWYRQAAGRGLQLLFYSVGIGQISSEVPQNLSASRPQDRQFILSSKKLLLSDSGFYLCACGGQVNQPQHFGDGTRLSIL.

This chain connects TRBV6-1 to TRBJ1-5; D remains ambiguous. Trimming took 6 bases from V and 4 from J, leaving 16 bases between them. Germline V gives CDR1 MNHNS, CDR2 SASEGT. The CDR3 is 15 residues long. CDR3 DNA sequence: TGTGCCAGCAGAGTGATTTACCCGCAAAATCAGCCCCAGCATTTT. Encoded protein: CASRVIYPQNQPQHF.

This rearrangement joins TRBV1 to TRBJ2-3; the D call TRBD1 from the table was never checked on the DNA. TRBV1 is annotated as a pseudogene. CDR3 length: 11 residues. The CDR3 sequence is CTRGFGDTQYF. DNA of the CDR3: TGCACCAGGGGCTTTGGAGATACGCAGTATTTT.

The V and J genes are TRBV7-2 and TRBJ1-2; D is possibly TRBD1 (5 bases). The germline V gene encodes CDR1 SGHTA and CDR2 FQGNSA. The CDR3 loop spans 13 amino acids. V lost 5 bases to trimming and J lost 3 bases, with 10 bases between them. The DNA of the CDR3 is TGTGCCAGCAGCCCACCAGGGCACTATGGCTACACCTTC. It translates to CASSPPGHYGYTF.

The genes are TRBV11-2 and TRBJ2-6; D ambiguous. The germline V and J ends were trimmed by 2 bases and 0 bases, with 8 bases remaining between them. The germline V gene encodes CDR1 SGHAT and CDR2 FQNNGV. This CDR3 is 16 amino acids long. The CDR3 bases are TGTGCCAGCAGCTTATTGGACCCCTCTGGGGCCAACGTCCTGACTTTC. This translates into CASSLLDPSGANVLTF.

CDR3: CASSYSTGAKEQFF. In DNA, the CDR3 is TGTGCCAGCAGTTACTCGACGGGGGCCAAGGAGCAGTTCTTC. The chain carries TRBV6-5 and TRBJ2-1; TRBD1 or TRBD2 may be the D gene (6 bases each). Trimming left V 0 bases short and J 10 bases short, with 13 bases between. The CDR3 runs 14 residues. Germline CDR1 MNHEY, CDR2 SVGAGI.

The chain recombines TRBV5-4 with TRBJ2-3; D might be TRBD1 (6 bases). Germline CDR1 is SGHNT and CDR2 is YYREEE (reference sequence). Trimming left V 4 bases short and J 4 bases short, with 16 bases between. CDR3 length: 15 amino acids. For the CDR3, the DNA is TGTGCCAGCAGCACTCGGGCAGGGACACCAGATACGCAGTATTTT. Translation gives CASSTRAGTPDTQYF.

Details on this clone: This CDR3 is also generated by other DNA sequences in the sample. The chain joins TRBV7-2 to TRBJ2-1; 11 bases fit TRBD2. V lost 5 bases and J lost 4; bases outside the gene matches: 4. Germline V gene lookup returns CDR1 SGHTA and CDR2 FQGNSA. CDR3 length: 15 amino acids. The CDR3 loop is CASSLTSGNYNEQFF. The CDR3 nucleotides are TGTGCCAGCAGCCTGACTAGCGGGAATTACAATGAGCAGTTCTTC.

This rearrangement joins TRBV28 to TRBJ2-1; 7 bases are a match to TRBD2. Germline V lookup: CDR1 MDHEN, CDR2 SYDVKM. The V segment lost 4 bases and the J segment 0 bases; nucleotides outside the gene matches: 6. CDR3 size: 16 residues. In nucleotides, the CDR3 is TGTGCCAGCAGTTCCCCCGGGGGGATCTCCTACAATGAGCAGTTCTTC. Translated: CASSSPGGISYNEQFF.

The CDR3 region has the DNA TGTGCCAGCAGTCTCGACAGGGCTGAAACCTACGAGCAGTACTTC. This encodes CASSLDRAETYEQYF. The chain links TRBV2 to TRBJ2-7; 7 bases line up with TRBD1. Trimming removed 5 bases from V and 2 bases from J; junction bases left unmatched: 9. The CDR3 loop spans 15 amino acids. CDR1 SNHLY and CDR2 FYNNEI come from the germline V gene.

The chain joins TRBV4-1 to TRBJ2-3, with D perhaps TRBD2 (5 bases). The CDR3 has 16 residues. Trimming left V 0 bases short and J 4 bases short, with 14 bases between. Germline V gene data show CDR1 as MGHRA and CDR2 as YSYEKL. The CDR3 spells CASSQDLAAEADTQYF. In nucleotides, the CDR3 is TGCGCCAGCAGCCAAGACCTGGCAGCGGAGGCAGATACGCAGTATTTT.

This clone was seen only once. The chain couples TRBV28 to TRBJ1-5; 7 bases match TRBD1. Germline values: CDR1 MDHEN, CDR2 SYDVKM. Trimming cost V 2 bases and J 3 bases; bases outside gene matches: 7. This CDR3 is 16 amino acids long. The CDR3 DNA reads TGTGCCAGCAGTTTAAGGGGCAGGGGGTACAATCAGCCCCAGCATTTT. This translates into CASSLRGRGYNQPQHF.

The CDR3 sequence is CASTSRDRDGYEQYF. The CDR3 nucleotides read TGTGCCAGCACCTCAAGAGACAGGGACGGCTACGAGCAGTACTTC. This rearrangement joins TRBV5-4 to TRBJ2-7; 7 bases align to TRBD1. The CDR3 totals 15 residues. Germline V gene data show CDR1 as SGHNT and CDR2 as YYREEE (reference sequence). V shed 6 bases and J 3 bases; nucleotides not matched to a gene: 12.

The J gene is TRBJ2-2, the V gene TRBV5-4; 7 positions agree with TRBD1. CDR3 size: 19 residues. V shed 3 bases and J 0 bases; nucleotides not matched to a gene: 14. Germline V gene data show CDR1 as SGHNT and CDR2 as YYREEE (reference sequence). CDR3: CASSYRARGGFANTGELFF. CDR3 in DNA: TGTGCCAGCAGCTACCGCGCCAGAGGGGGCTTCGCGAACACCGGGGAGCTGTTTTTT.

The rearrangement links TRBV19 to TRBJ1-1; D is unclear. The CDR3 is 11 amino acids. Germline V CDR1 and CDR2: LNHDA, SQIVND (reference sequence). Trimming shortened V by 10 bases and J by 1 base, and 7 bases separated the two germline ends. The DNA for the CDR3 is TGTGCCACCTGGTGGAACACTGAAGCTTTCTTT. Residues: CATWWNTEAFF.

The sample holds a few counts of this clone. V usage is TRBV6-5 and J usage is TRBJ1-2; 7 nucleotides line up with TRBD1. The CDR3 consists of 13 residues. Germline assignment: CDR1 MNHEY and CDR2 SVGAGI. The ends lost 7 bases at V and 2 bases at J; junction bases unmatched: 4. CDR3 protein: CASKTTGNYGYTF. DNA of the CDR3: TGTGCCAGCAAAACGACAGGGAACTATGGCTACACCTTC.

V and J are TRBV4-3 and TRBJ2-2; D is uncertain. The V gene's germline CDR1 is LGHNA and CDR2 YSLEER. The V gene lost 0 bases and the J gene lost 0 bases, with 14 bases spanning the gap. The CDR3 has 18 residues. The CDR3 sequence: CASSQDSPTFANTGELFF. CDR3 bases: TGCGCCAGCAGCCAAGATTCCCCCACCTTCGCGAACACCGGGGAGCTGTTTTTT.

CDR3 region: CAWSVNLSDEQFF. DNA for the CDR3: TGTGCCTGGAGTGTAAACCTTTCGGATGAGCAGTTCTTC. The chain is built from TRBV30 and TRBJ2-1, with D unclear. CDR1 is GTSNPN, CDR2 SVGIG, per germline (reference sequence). V was trimmed by 0 bases and J by 8 bases, leaving 11 bases between them. This CDR3 has 13 residues. Filled out from reference TRBV30 and TRBJ2-1, the complete variable domain reads SQTIHQWPATLVQPVGSPLSLECTVEGTSNPNLYWYRQAAGRGLQLLFYSVGIGQISSEVPQNLSASRPQDRQFILSSKKLLLSDSGFYLCAWSVNLSDEQFFGPGTRLTVL.